This passage covers 10 T cell receptor beta chains from one sample sequenced in a study of T cells in localized non-small cell lung cancer. The assay was immunoSEQ multiplex PCR, and TCRdb's table has in-frame clones only and misses some. The sample has 25,000 to 35,000 clones, over 80% seen once. The specimen comprised peripheral blood, sampled before any cancer treatment. The receptors derive from an older female donor with stage I lung adenocarcinoma.

This CDR3 is CASSRTQGSTEAFF. CDR3 DNA sequence: TGTGCCAGCAGCCGTACGCAGGGGAGCACTGAAGCTTTCTTT. The V call is TRBV14, the J call TRBJ1-1; D may be TRBD1 (6 bases). V dropped 4 bases and J dropped 4 bases, with 13 bases sitting between them. This CDR3 spans 14 amino acids. From germline, CDR1 is SGHDN and CDR2 FVKESK.

The rearrangement joins TRBV25-1 to TRBJ1-2; 7 bases map to TRBD1. There are 14 residues in the CDR3. The germline gives CDR1 MGHDK, CDR2 SYGVNS. V lost 4 bases, J lost 7 bases, and 9 bases stayed unmatched. In DNA, the CDR3 is TGTGCCAGCAGTGCGGGGACAGCCCTGGGTGGCTACACCTTC. This codes for CASSAGTALGGYTF.

The rearrangement links TRBV13 to TRBJ2-4, with D unclear. Looked up from germline, CDR1 is PRHDT and CDR2 is FYEKMQ (reference sequence). V gave up 3 bases and J gave up 3 bases, with 12 bases separating them. The CDR3 is made up of 15 amino acids. CDR3 residues: CASSFQGVGKNIQYF. The CDR3 DNA follows: TGTGCCAGCAGCTTCCAAGGAGTAGGCAAAAACATTCAGTACTTC.

This clone has just one count. V usage is TRBV29-1 and J usage is TRBJ1-1; TRBD1 might be the D (5 bases). V shed 6 bases and J shed 12 bases, with 17 bases lying between them. From germline, CDR1 is SQVTM and CDR2 ANQGSEA. This CDR3 contains 11 residues. DNA for the CDR3: TGCAGCGTGGGGACCGATGTGTTAACTTTCTTT. The encoded protein is CSVGTDVLTFF.

The DNA for the CDR3 is TGTAGGGCGGGGGGTCCTGATGAGCAGTTCTTC. Protein sequence: CRAGGPDEQFF. The chain links TRBV30 to TRBJ2-1; 8 bases fit TRBD2. The CDR3 has 11 residues. Germline loops: CDR1 GTSNPN, CDR2 SVGIG (reference sequence).

The J gene is TRBJ1-4, the V gene TRBV28; D gene ambiguous. CDR3 length: 14 amino acids. Germline V lookup: CDR1 MDHEN, CDR2 SYDVKM. V was clipped by 2 bases and J by 8 bases, with 12 bases between them. The CDR3 coding sequence is TGTGCCAGCAGTTTAATCGGGCTTGGGGAAAAACTGTTTTTT. Its translation is CASSLIGLGEKLFF.

This clone was detected only a few times. The chain recombines TRBV10-3 with TRBJ2-7; the match to TRBD2 covers 7 bases. Germline V lookup: CDR1 ENHRY, CDR2 SYGVKD. Trimming removed 3 bases from V and 9 bases from J; junction bases left unmatched: 14. The CDR3 runs 15 residues. The CDR3 protein is CAISDAEAGSTGQYF. The DNA of the CDR3 is TGTGCCATCAGTGATGCTGAAGCGGGGTCTACAGGGCAGTACTTC.

This clone appeared once. The CDR3 loop is CASSFWTINGNTEAFF. DNA for the CDR3: TGTGCCAGCAGCTTTTGGACAATAAACGGGAACACTGAAGCTTTCTTT. The genes are TRBV7-9 and TRBJ1-1; D is perhaps TRBD1 (5 bases). Germline lookup yields CDR1 SEHNR and CDR2 FQNEAQ (reference sequence). The CDR3 spans 16 residues. Trimming took 3 bases from V and 1 from J, leaving 15 bases between them. The entire variable domain, with the rest obtained from reference TRBV7-9 and TRBJ1-1, is as follows: DTGVSQNPRHKITKRGQNVTFRCDPISEHNRLYWYRQTLGQGPEFLTYFQNEAQLEKSRLLSDRFSAERPKGSFSTLEIQRTEQGDSAMYLCASSFWTINGNTEAFFGQGTRLTVV.

This sequence joins TRBV5-5 and TRBJ1-5; TRBD1 aligns across 8 bases. Germline V gene sequence: CDR1 SGHKS, CDR2 YYEKEE (reference sequence). V lost 4 bases to trimming and J lost 1 base; unmatched junction nucleotides: 10. The CDR3 consists of 17 residues. CDR3 residues: CASSHFQGARSNQPQHF. As DNA, the CDR3 is TGTGCCAGCAGCCATTTCCAGGGGGCGCGAAGCAATCAGCCCCAGCATTTT.

This clone was counted a single time. The chain joins TRBV5-1 to TRBJ2-7; TRBD1 matches 7 bases. The V and J ends lost 1 base and 2 bases, in that order; junction bases with no gene match: 3. The CDR3 sequence is 14 residues long. Germline lookup yields CDR1 SGHRS and CDR2 YFSETQ. CDR3 sequence: CASSLPDRTYEQYF. The CDR3 bases are TGCGCCAGCAGCTTGCCGGACAGGACCTACGAGCAGTACTTC. The variable domain in full, completed from reference TRBV5-1 and TRBJ2-7, reads KAGVTQTPRYLIKTRGQQVTLSCSPISGHRSVSWYQQTPGQGLQFLFEYFSETQRNKGNFPGRFSGRQFSNSRSEMNVSTLELGDSALYLCASSLPDRTYEQYFGPGTRLTVT.